This T cell receptor (beta chain) is drawn from a study of OX40 agonist ivuxolimab in advanced cancers. Study at large: Patients assigned to dose escalation were diagnosed with hepatocellular carcinoma, melanoma, renal cell or head and neck cancer.

V gave up 4 bases and J gave up 4 bases, with 11 bases separating them. There are 13 residues in the CDR3. CDR1 SGHNT and CDR2 YYREEE come from the germline V gene (reference sequence). Patients who had autoimmune disease history or got systemic immunosuppression were left out. This clone was counted between two and nine times. The table came from immunoSEQ multiplex PCR; TCRdb's copy has only in-frame clones and leaves some out. The repertoire includes about 36,000 clones, around 77% of them detected once, and less than 25% sits in the top ten. This rearrangement joins TRBV5-4 to TRBJ1-2; no definite D call. This receptor was taken from an adult with an advanced solid tumor such as melanoma, head and neck, liver or kidney cancer. The specimen comprised CD4+ or CD8+ T cells sorted from blood, sampled in a trial of the OX40 agonist ivuxolimab. CDR3 sequence: CASSTGPTYGYTF. The CDR3 region has the DNA TGTGCCAGCAGCACCGGGCCTACCTATGGCTACACCTTC.